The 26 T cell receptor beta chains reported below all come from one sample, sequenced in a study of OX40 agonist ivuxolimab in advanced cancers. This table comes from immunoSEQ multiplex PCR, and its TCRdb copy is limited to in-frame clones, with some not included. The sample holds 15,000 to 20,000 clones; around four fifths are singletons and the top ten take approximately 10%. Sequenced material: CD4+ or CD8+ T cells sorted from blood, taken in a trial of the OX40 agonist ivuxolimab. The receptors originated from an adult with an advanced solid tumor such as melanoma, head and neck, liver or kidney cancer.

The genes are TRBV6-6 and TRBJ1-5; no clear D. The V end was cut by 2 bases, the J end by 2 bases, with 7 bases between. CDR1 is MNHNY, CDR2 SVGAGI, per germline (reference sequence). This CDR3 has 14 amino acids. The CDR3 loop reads CASSYPIRNQPQHF. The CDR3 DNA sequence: TGTGCCAGCAGTTACCCTATCCGCAATCAGCCCCAGCATTTT.

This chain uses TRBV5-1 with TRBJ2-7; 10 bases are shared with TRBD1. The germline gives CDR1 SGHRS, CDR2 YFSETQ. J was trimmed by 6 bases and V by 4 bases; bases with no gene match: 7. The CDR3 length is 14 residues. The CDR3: CASSPWGTGVEQYF. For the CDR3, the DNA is TGCGCCAGCAGCCCATGGGGGACAGGGGTCGAGCAGTACTTC.

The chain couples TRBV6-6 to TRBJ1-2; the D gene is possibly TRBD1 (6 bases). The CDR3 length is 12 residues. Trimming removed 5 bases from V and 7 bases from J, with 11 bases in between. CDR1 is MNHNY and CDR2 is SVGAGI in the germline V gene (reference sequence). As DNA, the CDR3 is TGTGCCAGCAGTACCGGGACATTTGGCTACACCTTC. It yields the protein CASSTGTFGYTF.

The CDR3 here is CASSLVAVTGNTIYF. CDR3 nucleotide sequence: TGTGCCAGCAGCTTGGTAGCAGTAACTGGAAACACCATATATTTT. This chain joins TRBV5-5 and TRBJ1-3; D uncertain. CDR1 and CDR2 from the germline V gene are SGHKS and YYEKEE (reference sequence). The CDR3 is made up of 15 amino acids. Trimming shortened V by 0 bases and J by 2 bases, and 9 bases separated the two germline ends.

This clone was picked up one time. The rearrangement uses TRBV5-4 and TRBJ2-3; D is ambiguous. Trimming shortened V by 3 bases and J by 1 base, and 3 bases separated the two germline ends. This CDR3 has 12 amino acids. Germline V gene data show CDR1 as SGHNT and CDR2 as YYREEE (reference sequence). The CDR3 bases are TGTGCCAGCAGCTCGGGCACAGATACGCAGTATTTT. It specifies CASSSGTDTQYF.

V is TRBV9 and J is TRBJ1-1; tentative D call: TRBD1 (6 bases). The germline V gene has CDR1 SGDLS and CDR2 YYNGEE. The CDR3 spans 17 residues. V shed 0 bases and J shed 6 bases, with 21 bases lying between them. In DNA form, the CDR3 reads TGTGCCAGCAGCGTAGGAGCGGATCCGGGGGCGAAGGCTGAAGCTTTCTTT. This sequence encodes CASSVGADPGAKAEAFF.

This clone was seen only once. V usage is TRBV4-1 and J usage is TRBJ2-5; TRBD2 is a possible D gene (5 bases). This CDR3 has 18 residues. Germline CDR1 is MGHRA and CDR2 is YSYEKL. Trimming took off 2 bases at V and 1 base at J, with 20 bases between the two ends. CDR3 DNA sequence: TGCGCCAGCAGCCAACTCGAGTTGGGGAGACTGAGCCAAGAGACCCAGTACTTC. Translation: CASSQLELGRLSQETQYF.

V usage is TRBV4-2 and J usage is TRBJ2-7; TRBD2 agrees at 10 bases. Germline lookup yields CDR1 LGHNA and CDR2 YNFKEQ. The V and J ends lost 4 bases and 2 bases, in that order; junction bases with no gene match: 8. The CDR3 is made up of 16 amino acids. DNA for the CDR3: TGTGCCAGCAGCCTCCTCGGGACTAGCGAGACCTACGAGCAGTACTTC. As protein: CASSLLGTSETYEQYF.

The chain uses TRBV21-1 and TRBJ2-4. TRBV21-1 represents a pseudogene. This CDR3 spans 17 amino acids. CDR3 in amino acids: CASSIAMLQQRKNIQYF. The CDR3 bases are TGTGCCAGCAGTATAGCAATGCTACAGCAAAGAAAAAACATTCAGTACTTC.

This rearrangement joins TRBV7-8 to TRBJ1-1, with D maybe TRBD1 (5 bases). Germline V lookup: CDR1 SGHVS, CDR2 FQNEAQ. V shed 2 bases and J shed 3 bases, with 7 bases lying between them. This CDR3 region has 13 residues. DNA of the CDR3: TGTGCCAGCAGCTTAAGAGGGGACACTGAAGCTTTCTTT. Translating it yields CASSLRGDTEAFF.

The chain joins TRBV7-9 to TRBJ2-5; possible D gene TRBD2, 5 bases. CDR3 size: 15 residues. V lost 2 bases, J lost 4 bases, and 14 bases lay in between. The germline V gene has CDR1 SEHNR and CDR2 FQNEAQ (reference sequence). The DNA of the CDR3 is TGTGCCAGCAGCTTAAAGTTTCGGGCGGGAGAGACCCAGTACTTC. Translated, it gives CASSLKFRAGETQYF.

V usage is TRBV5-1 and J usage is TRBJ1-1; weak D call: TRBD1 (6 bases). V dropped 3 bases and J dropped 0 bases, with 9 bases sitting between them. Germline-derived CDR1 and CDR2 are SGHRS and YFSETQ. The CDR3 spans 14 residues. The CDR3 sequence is CASSYRGVNTEAFF. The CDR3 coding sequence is TGCGCCAGCAGCTATAGGGGGGTGAACACTGAAGCTTTCTTT.

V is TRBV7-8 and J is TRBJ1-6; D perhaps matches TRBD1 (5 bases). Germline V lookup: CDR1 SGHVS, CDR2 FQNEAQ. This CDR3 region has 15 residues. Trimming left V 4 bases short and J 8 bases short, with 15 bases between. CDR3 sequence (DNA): TGTGCCAGCAGCTATAGGACGGACACTTATTCACCCCTCCACTTT. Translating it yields CASSYRTDTYSPLHF.

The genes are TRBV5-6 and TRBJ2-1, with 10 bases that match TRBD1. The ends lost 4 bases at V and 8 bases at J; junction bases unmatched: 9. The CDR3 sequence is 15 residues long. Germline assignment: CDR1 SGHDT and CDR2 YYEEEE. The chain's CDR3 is CASSIGTGVGDEQFF. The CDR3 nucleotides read TGTGCCAGCAGCATCGGGACAGGGGTCGGCGATGAGCAGTTCTTC.

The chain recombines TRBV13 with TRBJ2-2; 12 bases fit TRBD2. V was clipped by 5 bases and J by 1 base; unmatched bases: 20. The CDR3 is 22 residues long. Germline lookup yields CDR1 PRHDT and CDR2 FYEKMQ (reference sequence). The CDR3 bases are TGTGCCAGCAGCCCGTGGACAGGGCATCTAGCGGGAGGGACCCGGAACACCGGGGAGCTGTTTTTT. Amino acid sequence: CASSPWTGHLAGGTRNTGELFF.

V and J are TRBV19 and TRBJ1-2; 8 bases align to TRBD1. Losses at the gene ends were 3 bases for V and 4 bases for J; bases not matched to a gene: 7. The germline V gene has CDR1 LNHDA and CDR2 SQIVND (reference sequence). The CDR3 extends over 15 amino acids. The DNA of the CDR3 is TGTGCCAGTAGTATCGGGCAGGGGGCCGGCTATGGCTACACCTTC. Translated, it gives CASSIGQGAGYGYTF.

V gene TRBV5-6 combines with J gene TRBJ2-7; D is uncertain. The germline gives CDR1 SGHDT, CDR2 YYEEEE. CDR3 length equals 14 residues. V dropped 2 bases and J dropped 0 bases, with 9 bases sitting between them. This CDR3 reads CASSFSGNSYEQYF. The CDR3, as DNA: TGTGCCAGCAGCTTTTCGGGCAACTCCTACGAGCAGTACTTC.

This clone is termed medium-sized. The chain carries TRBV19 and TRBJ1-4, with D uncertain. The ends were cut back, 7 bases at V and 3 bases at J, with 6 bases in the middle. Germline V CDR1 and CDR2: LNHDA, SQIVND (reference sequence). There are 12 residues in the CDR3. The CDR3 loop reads CASKRSNEKLFF. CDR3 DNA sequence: TGTGCCAGTAAACGCTCTAATGAAAAACTGTTTTTT.

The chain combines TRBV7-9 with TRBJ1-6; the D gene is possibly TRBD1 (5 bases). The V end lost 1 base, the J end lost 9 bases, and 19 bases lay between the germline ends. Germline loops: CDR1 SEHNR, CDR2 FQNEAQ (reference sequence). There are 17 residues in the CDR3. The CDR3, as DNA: TGTGCCAGCAGCTTAGGTTTCCTTAATAAGGGGCGTTCACCCCTCCACTTT. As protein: CASSLGFLNKGRSPLHF.

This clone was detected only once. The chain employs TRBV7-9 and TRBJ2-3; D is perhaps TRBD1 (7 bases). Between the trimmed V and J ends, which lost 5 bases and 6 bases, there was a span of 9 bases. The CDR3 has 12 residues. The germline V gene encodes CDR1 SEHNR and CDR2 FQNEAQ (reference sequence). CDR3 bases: TGTGCCAGCAGCGGAGGGGGCGATACGCAGTATTTT. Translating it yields CASSGGGDTQYF.

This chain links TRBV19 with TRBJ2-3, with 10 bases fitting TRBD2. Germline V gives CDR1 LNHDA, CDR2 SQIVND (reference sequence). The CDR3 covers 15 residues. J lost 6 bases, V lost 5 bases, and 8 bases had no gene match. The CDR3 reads CASSPASGSWDTQYF. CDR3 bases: TGTGCCAGTAGTCCCGCTAGCGGGAGTTGGGATACGCAGTATTTT.

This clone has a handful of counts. In nucleotides, the CDR3 is TGCAGCTTCGGACCATTGGCACAAGATGGCTACACCTTC. Protein sequence: CSFGPLAQDGYTF. V and J are TRBV29-1 and TRBJ1-2, with D unclear. The CDR3 has 13 residues. V was trimmed by 8 bases and J by 6 bases, leaving 19 bases between them. The V gene's germline CDR1 is SQVTM and CDR2 ANQGSEA.

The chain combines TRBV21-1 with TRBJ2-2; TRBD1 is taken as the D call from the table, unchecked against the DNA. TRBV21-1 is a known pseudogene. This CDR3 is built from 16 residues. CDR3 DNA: TGTGCCAGCAGTGACAGGGACAGGGTGAACACCGGGGAGCTGTTTTTT. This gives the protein CASSDRDRVNTGELFF.

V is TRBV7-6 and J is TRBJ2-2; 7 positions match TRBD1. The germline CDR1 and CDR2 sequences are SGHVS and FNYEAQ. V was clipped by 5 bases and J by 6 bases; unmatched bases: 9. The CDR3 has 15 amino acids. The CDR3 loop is CASSPTGVPAGELFF. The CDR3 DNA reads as TGTGCCAGCAGCCCAACAGGGGTCCCCGCCGGGGAGCTGTTTTTT. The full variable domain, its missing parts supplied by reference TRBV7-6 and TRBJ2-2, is GAGVSQSPRYKVTKRGQDVALRCDPISGHVSLYWYRQALGQGPEFLTYFNYEAQQDKSGLPNDRFSAERPEGSISTLTIQRTEQRDSAMYRCASSPTGVPAGELFFGEGSRLTVL.

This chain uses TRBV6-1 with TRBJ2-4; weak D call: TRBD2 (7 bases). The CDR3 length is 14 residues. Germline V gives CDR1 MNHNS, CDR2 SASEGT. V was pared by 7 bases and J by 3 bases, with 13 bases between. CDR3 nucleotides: TGTGCCAGCATGCCTAGGGGGGGCAAAAACATTCAGTACTTC. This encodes CASMPRGGKNIQYF.

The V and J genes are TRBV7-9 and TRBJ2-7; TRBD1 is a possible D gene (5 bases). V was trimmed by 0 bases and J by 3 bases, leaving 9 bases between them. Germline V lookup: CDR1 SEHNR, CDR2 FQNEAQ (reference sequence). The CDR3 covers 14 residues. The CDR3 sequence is CASSLAGVGYEQYF. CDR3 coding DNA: TGTGCCAGCAGCTTAGCAGGGGTGGGCTACGAGCAGTACTTC.